This TCR beta chain was recorded in a study of T cell clonality in common variable immunodeficiency. Points from the study as a whole: Reportedly, TCR beta sequences from common variable immunodeficiency showed fewer deletions and N-nucleotide insertions.

This clone was observed a few times. What it recognizes is unknown. The CDR3 is cut off 3 residues early in the read; its end comes from the germline J gene. Germline V gives CDR1 LNHDA, CDR2 SQIVND (reference sequence). This CDR3 has 17 residues. V lost 8 bases, J lost 0 bases, and 15 bases stayed unmatched. CVID subjects were neither ill nor on immunomodulatory or immunosuppressive medication at sampling. Sequenced by immunoSEQ multiplex PCR; TCRdb stores in-frame clones only, minus some. The table lists about 32,000 clones, with no singletons. Sequenced sample: peripheral blood mononuclear cells. This rearrangement joins TRBV19 to TRBJ1-2; 7 bases map to TRBD1. The sequence came from a human donor with common variable immunodeficiency. The CDR3 reads CASSSWRDSVSNYGYTF. The sequenced CDR3 bases are TGTGCCAGTTCCTCCTGGCGGGACAGTGTCTCTAACTATGGC. The full variable domain, rest sourced from reference TRBV19 and TRBJ1-2, is DGGITQSPKYLFRKEGQNVTLSCEQNLNHDAMYWYRQDPGQGLRLIYYSQIVNDFQKGDIAEGYSVSREKKESFPLTVTSAQKNPTAFYLCASSSWRDSVSNYGYTFGSGTRLTVV.